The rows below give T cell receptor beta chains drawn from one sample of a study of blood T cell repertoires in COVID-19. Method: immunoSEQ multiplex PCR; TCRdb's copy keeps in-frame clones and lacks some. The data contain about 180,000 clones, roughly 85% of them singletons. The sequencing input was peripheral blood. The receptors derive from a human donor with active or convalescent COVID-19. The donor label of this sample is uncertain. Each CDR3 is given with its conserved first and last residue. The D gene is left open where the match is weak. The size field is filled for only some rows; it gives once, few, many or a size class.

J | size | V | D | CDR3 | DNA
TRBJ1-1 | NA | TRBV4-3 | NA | CASSQDLGRGGFEAFF | TGCGCCAGCAGCCAAGATCTGGGCAGGGGCGGGTTTGAAGCTTTCTTT
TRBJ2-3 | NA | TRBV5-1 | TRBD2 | CASSGLAGTDTQYF | TGCGCCAGCAGCGGACTAGCGGGGACAGATACGCAGTATTTT
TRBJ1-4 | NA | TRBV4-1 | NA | CASSQEAGTHIF | TGCGCCAGCAGCCAAGAGGCGGGGACCCACATTTTT
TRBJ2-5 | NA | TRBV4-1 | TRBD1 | CASSQGRDSLLQETQYF | TGCGCCAGCAGCCAAGGTAGGGACAGCCTACTCCAAGAGACCCAGTACTTC
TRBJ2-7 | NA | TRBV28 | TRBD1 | CASSISGTAYEQYF | TGTGCCAGCAGCATCTCCGGGACAGCCTACGAGCAGTACTTC
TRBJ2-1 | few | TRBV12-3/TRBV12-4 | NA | CASSMTDNEQFF | TGTGCCAGCAGCATGACAGACAATGAGCAGTTCTTC
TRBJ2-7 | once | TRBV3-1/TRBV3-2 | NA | CASSLNGGNNEQYF | TGTGCCAGCAGCCTAAACGGGGGTAATAACGAGCAGTACTTC
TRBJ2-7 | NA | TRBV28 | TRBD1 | CASSISQGARSTYEQYF | TGTGCCAGCAGTATATCCCAGGGGGCAAGGAGTACCTACGAGCAGTACTTC
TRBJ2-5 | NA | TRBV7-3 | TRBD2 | CASSLSLAGGYQETQYF | TGTGCCAGCAGCTTAAGCCTAGCGGGGGGGTACCAAGAGACCCAGTACTTC
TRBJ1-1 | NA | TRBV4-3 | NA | CASSLKAGAMNTEAFF | TGCGCCAGCAGCCTAAAAGCGGGGGCCATGAACACTGAAGCTTTCTTT
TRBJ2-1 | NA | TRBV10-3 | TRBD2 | CAISESMAGGNEQFF | TGTGCCATCAGTGAGTCGATGGCGGGAGGCAATGAGCAGTTCTTC
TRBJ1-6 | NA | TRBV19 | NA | CASSRGVVQVNSPLHF | TGTGCCAGTAGTCGCGGGGTGGTACAGGTTAATTCACCCCTCCACTTT
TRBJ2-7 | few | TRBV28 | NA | CASSGRGPYEQYF | TGTGCCAGCTCGGGGCGGGGACCCTACGAGCAGTACTTC
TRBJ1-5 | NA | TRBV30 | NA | CAWSVLHQPQHF | TGTGCCTGGAGTGTACTTCATCAGCCCCAGCATTTT
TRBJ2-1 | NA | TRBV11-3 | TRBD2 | CASSPPGRANNEQFF | TGTGCCAGCAGCCCCCCCGGGAGGGCCAACAATGAGCAGTTCTTC
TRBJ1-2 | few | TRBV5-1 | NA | CASNAVGGNYGYTF | TGCGCCAGCAACGCGGTCGGGGGAAACTATGGCTACACCTTC
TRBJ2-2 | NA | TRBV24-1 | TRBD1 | CATSDPVTGDTGELFF | TGTGCCACCAGTGATCCTGTGACAGGGGACACCGGGGAGCTGTTTTTT
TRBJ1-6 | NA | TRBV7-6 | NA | CASSSTGKGSSYNSPLHF | TGTGCCAGCAGCTCTACAGGGAAGGGGAGCTCCTATAATTCACCCCTCCACTTT
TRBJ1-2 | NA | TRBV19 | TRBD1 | CASSIATGGGSYGYTF | TGTGCCAGTAGTATAGCGACAGGGGGCGGTTCCTATGGCTACACCTTC
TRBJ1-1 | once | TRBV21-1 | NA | CASSKKRAGEGTEAFF | TGTGCCAGCAGCAAAAAAAGGGCAGGGGAAGGGACTGAAGCTTTCTTT
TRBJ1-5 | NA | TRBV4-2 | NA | CASSQAMGLSNQPQHF | TGTGCCAGCAGCCAAGCTATGGGGCTAAGCAATCAGCCCCAGCATTTT
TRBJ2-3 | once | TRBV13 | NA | CASSSTRGTDTQYF | TGTGCCAGCAGCTCCACGAGGGGCACAGATACGCAGTATTTT
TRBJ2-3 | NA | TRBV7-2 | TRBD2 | CASATRGGRTDTQYF | TGTGCCAGCGCCACCCGCGGGGGGCGCACAGATACGCAGTATTTT
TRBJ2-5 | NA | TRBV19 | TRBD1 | CASSRTGLEETQYF | TGTGCCAGTAGTAGGACAGGGTTAGAAGAGACCCAGTACTTC
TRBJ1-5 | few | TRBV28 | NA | CASTLLGYQPQHF | TGTGCCAGCACCTTACTAGGGTATCAGCCCCAGCATTTT
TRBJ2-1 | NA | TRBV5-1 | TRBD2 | CASSLELAGAYEQFF | TGCGCCAGCAGCTTGGAACTAGCGGGGGCATATGAGCAGTTCTTC
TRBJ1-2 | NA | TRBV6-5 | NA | CASSFGQYYGYTF | TGTGCCAGCAGTTTTGGACAGTACTATGGCTACACCTTC
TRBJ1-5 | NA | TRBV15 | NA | CATSRVRGNQPQHF | TGTGCCACCAGCAGAGTTCGGGGAAATCAGCCCCAGCATTTT
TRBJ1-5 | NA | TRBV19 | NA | CASSPQGHQPQHF | TGTGCCAGTAGTCCGCAGGGTCATCAGCCCCAGCATTTT
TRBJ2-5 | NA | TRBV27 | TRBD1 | CATRGTGGAQETQYF | TGTGCCACCAGAGGGACAGGGGGAGCCCAAGAGACCCAGTACTTC
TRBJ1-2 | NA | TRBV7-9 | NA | CASSLSANYGYTF | TGTGCCAGCAGCTTATCAGCTAACTATGGCTACACCTTC
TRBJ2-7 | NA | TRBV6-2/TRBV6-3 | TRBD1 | CASSSGQGLEQYF | TGTGCCAGCAGTTCTGGACAGGGGCTCGAGCAGTACTTC
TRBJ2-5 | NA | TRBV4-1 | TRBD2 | CASSSDRLAGETQYF | TGCGCCAGCAGCTCCGATCGACTAGCGGGGGAGACCCAGTACTTC
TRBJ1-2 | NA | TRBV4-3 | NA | CASSQDRMGPGGYTF | TGCGCCAGCAGCCAAGATCGGATGGGGCCAGGGGGCTACACCTTC
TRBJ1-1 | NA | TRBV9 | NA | CASSGYGGFGTEAFF | TGTGCCAGCAGCGGCTATGGGGGGTTTGGAACTGAAGCTTTCTTT
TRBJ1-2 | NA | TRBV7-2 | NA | CASSFERYGYTF | TGTGCCAGCAGCTTTGAGCGCTATGGCTACACCTTC
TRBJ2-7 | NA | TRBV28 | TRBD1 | CASSELQGSREQYF | TGTGCCAGCAGTGAGTTACAGGGGTCGAGAGAGCAGTACTTC
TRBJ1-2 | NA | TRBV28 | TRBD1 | CASSLSFPGTGGRGYTF | TGTGCCAGCAGTTTATCCTTTCCCGGGACAGGGGGTAGGGGCTACACCTTC
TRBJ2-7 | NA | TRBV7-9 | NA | CASSFTGVGEQYF | TGTGCCAGCAGCTTTACGGGAGTGGGCGAGCAGTACTTC
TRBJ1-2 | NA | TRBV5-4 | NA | CASSLAGGDYGYTF | TGTGCCAGCAGCTTGGCCGGGGGGGACTATGGCTACACCTTC
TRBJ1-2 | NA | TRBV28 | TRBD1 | CASSNTGTARANYGYTF | TGTGCCAGCTCCAACACCGGGACAGCCCGAGCTAACTATGGCTACACCTTC
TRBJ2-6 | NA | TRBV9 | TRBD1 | CASSVYRGRPGGANVLTF | TGTGCCAGCAGCGTCTACAGGGGGCGCCCAGGGGGGGCCAACGTCCTGACTTTC
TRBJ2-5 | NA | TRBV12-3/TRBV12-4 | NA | CASSLVGGGTQYF | TGTGCCAGCAGTTTGGTAGGGGGGGGGACCCAGTACTTC
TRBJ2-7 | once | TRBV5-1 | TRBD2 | CASSKDRDYLYEQYF | TGCGCCAGCAGCAAGGACCGGGACTACCTTTACGAGCAGTACTTC
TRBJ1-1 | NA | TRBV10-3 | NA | CASTSRVDTEAFF | TGTGCCTCCACGTCCAGGGTCGACACTGAAGCTTTCTTT
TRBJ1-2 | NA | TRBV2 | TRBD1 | CASTQGAEGGYTF | TGTGCCAGCACGCAGGGGGCGGAGGGTGGCTACACCTTC
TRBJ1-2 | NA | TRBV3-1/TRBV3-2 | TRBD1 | CASSQAKGTGDTF | TGTGCCAGCAGCCAAGCGAAGGGGACAGGGGACACCTTC
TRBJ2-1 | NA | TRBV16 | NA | CASSQSPGALPGGQIPYNEQFF | TGTGCCAGCAGCCAATCGCCAGGGGCGCTCCCCGGTGGGCAAATTCCCTACAATGAGCAGTTCTTC
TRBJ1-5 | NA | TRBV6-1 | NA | CASSERWAGGNQPQHF | TGTGCCAGCAGTGAAAGGTGGGCAGGGGGCAATCAGCCCCAGCATTTT
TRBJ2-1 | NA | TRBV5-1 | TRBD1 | CASSLESGTGLLF | TGCGCCAGCAGCTTGGAATCCGGGACAGGCCTTCTCTTC
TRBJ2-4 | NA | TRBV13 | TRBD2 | CASIRVLAGVYQGAPLAKNIQYF | TGTGCCAGCATTCGGGTCCTAGCGGGAGTTTACCAGGGGGCCCCCTTAGCCAAAAACATTCAGTACTTC
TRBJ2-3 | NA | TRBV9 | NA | CASSVETPRDTQYF | TGTGCCAGCAGCGTAGAAACCCCCCGGGATACGCAGTATTTT
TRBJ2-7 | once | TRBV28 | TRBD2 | CASSLSGRRYEQYF | TGTGCCAGCAGTTTAAGCGGGAGGAGGTACGAGCAGTACTTC
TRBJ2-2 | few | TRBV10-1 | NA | CASVTGELFF | TGCGCCAGCGTAACCGGGGAGCTGTTTTTT
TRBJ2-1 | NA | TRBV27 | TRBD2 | CASSLREGRYEQFF | TGTGCCAGCAGTTTGCGGGAGGGCCGATATGAGCAGTTCTTC
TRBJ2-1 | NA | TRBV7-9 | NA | CASRGGLRSTYNEQFF | TGTGCCTCCCGCGGCGGACTAAGAAGTACCTACAATGAGCAGTTCTTC
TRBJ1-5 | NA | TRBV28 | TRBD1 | CASRGQEISAGPQHF | TGTGCCAGCAGAGGACAGGAGATCTCAGCCGGGCCCCAGCATTTT
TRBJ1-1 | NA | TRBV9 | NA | CASSARRDTEAFF | TGTGCCAGCAGCGCACGACGGGACACTGAAGCTTTCTTT
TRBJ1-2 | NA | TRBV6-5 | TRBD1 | CASSYSDRGLNYGYTF | TGTGCCAGCAGTTACTCCGACAGGGGGCTAAACTATGGCTACACCTTC
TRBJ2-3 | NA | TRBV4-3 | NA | CASSQVRVEDTQYF | TGCGCCAGCAGCCAAGTCAGGGTGGAAGATACGCAGTATTTT